A selection of T cell receptor beta chains follows, all from one sample in a study of T cell clonotyping in hematopoietic cell transplantation. This table comes from immunoSEQ multiplex PCR, and its TCRdb copy is limited to in-frame clones, with some not included. The repertoire holds roughly 80,000 clones, with 90% to 97% as singletons. The source material was peripheral blood mononuclear cells, sampled before stem cell transplant. Source of these receptors: a woman in her forties or fifties with acute myeloid leukemia. Some clones in this sample may be carry-over from other donors' samples. Both conserved end residues are part of each CDR3. A D gene is named only where the DNA matches it firmly. Rows give clone size only sometimes, using once, few, many, or a class for an expanded clone.

CDR3 length	clone size	V gene	J gene	D gene	CDR3 protein	CDR3 DNA
15	once	TRBV6-5	TRBJ2-7	.	CASSITGTGTYEQYF	TGTGCCAGCAGTATCACCGGGACGGGAACCTACGAGCAGTACTTC
13	.	TRBV9	TRBJ1-2	TRBD1	CASKGRGRYGYTF	TGTGCCAGCAAGGGCAGGGGGCGTTATGGCTACACCTTC
13	once	TRBV11-2	TRBJ1-1	.	CASSLNSPGEAFF	TGTGCCAGCAGCTTAAACAGCCCTGGTGAAGCTTTCTTT
14	.	TRBV19	TRBJ2-3	TRBD2	CASSPGGRVDTQYF	TGTGCCAGTAGTCCGGGGGGGCGGGTCGATACGCAGTATTTT
14	.	TRBV6-1	TRBJ2-7	TRBD1	CASSRTGEGYEQYF	TGTGCCAGTTCCCGGACAGGGGAAGGGTACGAGCAGTACTTC
15	.	TRBV7-8	TRBJ2-4	.	CASSSLAGPQNIQYF	TGTGCCAGCAGCTCCCTTGCAGGGCCCCAAAACATTCAGTACTTC
11	.	TRBV4-1	TRBJ2-3	.	CASSQTGTQYF	TGCGCCAGCAGCCAAACGGGAACGCAGTATTTT
13	.	TRBV30	TRBJ1-5	.	CAWSAGLNQPQHF	TGTGCCTGGAGCGCGGGACTGAATCAGCCCCAGCATTTT
16	.	TRBV30	TRBJ1-6	.	CAWSVSRPGANSPLHF	TGTGCCTGGAGTGTATCTCGCCCAGGGGCTAATTCACCCCTCCACTTT
13	.	TRBV2	TRBJ2-7	.	CASSEVPTYEQYF	TGTGCCAGCAGTGAGGTGCCCACCTACGAGCAGTACTTC
15	.	TRBV7-9	TRBJ2-3	.	CASSSRTASTDTQYF	TGTGCCAGCAGCTCAAGGACTGCTAGCACAGATACGCAGTATTTT
15	once	TRBV6-8	TRBJ2-3	.	CASSYPGQSTDTQYF	TGTGCCAGCAGTTACCCGGGCCAAAGCACAGATACGCAGTATTTT
13	.	TRBV10-3	TRBJ1-2	TRBD1	CAISYSGGWGYTF	TGTGCCATCAGTTATTCAGGGGGCTGGGGCTACACCTTC
16	.	TRBV5-6	TRBJ2-5	TRBD2	CASSLEGSGYQETQYF	TGTGCCAGCAGCTTGGAGGGTAGCGGGTACCAAGAGACCCAGTACTTC
15	.	TRBV5-6	TRBJ2-1	TRBD2	CASSTSGSRYNEQFF	TGTGCCAGCAGCACTAGCGGGAGTAGGTACAATGAGCAGTTCTTC
12	.	TRBV29-1	TRBJ1-2	.	CSVRDDNYGYTF	TGCAGCGTCCGGGACGATAACTATGGCTACACCTTC
14	.	TRBV9	TRBJ1-5	.	CASSVAGGNQPQHF	TGTGCCAGCAGCGTAGCAGGGGGCAATCAGCCCCAGCATTTT
16	.	TRBV11-1	TRBJ2-5	.	CATDVRRQTPRETQYF	TGTGCCACCGACGTCCGCAGACAGACCCCAAGGGAGACCCAGTACTTC
16	.	TRBV9	TRBJ1-4	.	CASSVGGTPTNEKLFF	TGTGCCAGCAGCGTAGGGGGGACCCCAACTAATGAAAAACTGTTTTTT
15	.	TRBV6-5	TRBJ1-5	.	CASSFTGQSNQPQHF	TGTGCCAGCAGTTTCACAGGGCAGAGCAATCAGCCCCAGCATTTT
15	.	TRBV6-6	TRBJ2-5	TRBD2	CASSYGDYLRETQYF	TGTGCCAGCAGTTACGGGGACTACTTAAGAGAGACCCAGTACTTC
15	.	TRBV6-4	TRBJ1-1	.	CASSLRSGGRTEAFF	TGTGCCAGCAGCCTAAGGTCCGGGGGCAGGACTGAAGCTTTCTTT
14	.	TRBV30	TRBJ2-2	.	CAWRETSARGELFF	TGTGCCTGGAGAGAAACGTCCGCCCGCGGGGAGCTGTTTTTT
13	.	TRBV5-4	TRBJ2-7	.	CASSGPSSYEQYF	TGTGCCAGCTCGGGGCCAAGCTCCTACGAGCAGTACTTC
14	.	TRBV2	TRBJ2-5	TRBD1	CASSMGQGAETQYF	TGTGCCAGCAGCATGGGACAGGGGGCCGAGACCCAGTACTTC
14	.	TRBV30	TRBJ2-5	TRBD2	CAWSVGAGGETQYF	TGTGCCTGGAGTGTAGGGGCGGGAGGTGAGACCCAGTACTTC
13	.	TRBV6-6	TRBJ1-3	.	CASGPSSGNTIYF	TGTGCCAGCGGTCCTAGCTCTGGAAACACCATATATTTT
13	.	TRBV10-2	TRBJ1-1	.	CASSESRNTEAFF	TGCGCCAGCAGTGAGTCACGGAACACTGAAGCTTTCTTT
16	.	TRBV21-1	TRBJ1-5	.	CASRSLGQGGNQPQHF	TGTGCCAGCAGGTCTCTGGGGCAGGGCGGCAATCAGCCCCAGCATTTT
16	.	TRBV19	TRBJ1-2	TRBD1	CASSIASRTGRRGYTF	TGTGCCAGTAGTATAGCGTCGAGGACAGGGAGAAGGGGCTACACCTTC
15	.	TRBV27	TRBJ2-2	.	CASSDLGANTGELFF	TGTGCCAGCAGTGACCTAGGCGCGAACACCGGGGAGCTGTTTTTT
13	.	TRBV29-1	TRBJ1-1	TRBD1	CSVPGQGRTEAFF	TGCAGCGTACCGGGACAGGGGAGGACTGAAGCTTTCTTT